This T cell receptor beta chain was sequenced during a study of cytomegalovirus exposure and HLA in healthy donors. Study background: Falling in the Caucasian-associated ancestry cluster were about four fifths of 398 genotyped donors. Notes on the study in general: There were reportedly fewer N-insertions in an Asian-associated ancestry cluster than the roughly 670-donor mean, in a later analysis.

A note on this clone: Its antigen is unknown.

Primers for the PCR totalled 60 Vbeta and 13 Jbeta. The repertoire was sequenced with immunoSEQ multiplex PCR; TCRdb's copy has only in-frame clones and lacks some. The sample holds some 180,000 clones, roughly 81% seen once. The CDR3 is 19 amino acids. This sequence was found in a man aged 30 to 39 in good health and CMV-seropositive. Sequenced material: PBMCs. The genes are TRBV12-2 and TRBJ2-1; the DNA was not compared with TRBD2, the D call given in the table. TRBV12-2 is a pseudogene. CDR3 in DNA: TGTGCAAGTCGCCCACAAACACCACTAGCGGGAGCCTCCTACAATGAGCAGTTCTTC. It encodes CASRPQTPLAGASYNEQFF.